One sample yielded the 27 T cell receptor beta chains listed below, sequenced in a study of identical twins. MiXCR was run by TCRdb on the 5' RACE reads, yielding one entry per CDR3 protein. The data hold around 550,000 distinct CDR3 sequences, with roughly 15% observed a single time. The data also belong to a second study, concerning yellow fever vaccine responses in identical twins.

What was sequenced was CD4+ T cells sorted from blood. The receptors here all came from a woman in her late teens or twenties in good health.

This clonotype has a handful of counts. The gene calls are TRBV6-2 or TRBV6-3 and TRBJ2-7; D not resolved. Trimming stripped 8 bases from V and 2 bases from J, with 13 bases between. This CDR3 is 13 amino acids long. Per the germline V gene, CDR1 is MNHEY and CDR2 is SVGEGT. This chain's CDR3 is CASHRTLTYEQYF. DNA of the CDR3: TGTGCCAGCCACCGGACCCTGACCTACGAGCAGTACTTC.

This clonotype was seen many times. The gene calls are TRBV20-1 and TRBJ1-1; tentative D call: TRBD1 (6 bases). The CDR3 is 14 residues long. Trimming took 4 bases from V and 1 from J, leaving 13 bases between them. Per the germline V gene, CDR1 is DFQATT and CDR2 is SNEGSKA (reference sequence). CDR3 nucleotide sequence: TGCAGTGCTATCGAGGGGGGAGCGAACACTGAAGCTTTCTTT. This sequence encodes CSAIEGGANTEAFF.

This clonotype was picked up many times. J is TRBJ1-6 and V is TRBV2, with unresolved D. This CDR3 comprises 13 residues. CDR1 is SNHLY, CDR2 FYNNEI, per germline. The V and J ends lost 10 bases and 6 bases respectively, with 13 bases between them. CDR3 sequence reads: CATRTDPNSPLHF. CDR3 in DNA: TGTGCCACTCGGACGGACCCTAATTCACCCCTCCACTTT.

This clonotype has ten or more counts. For the CDR3, the DNA is TGTGCCAGCAGTCTCGGTACAGGGGGGTACGAGCAGTACTTC. It codes for CASSLGTGGYEQYF. This sequence joins TRBV12-3 or TRBV12-4 and TRBJ2-7; 8 nucleotides agree with TRBD1. With V trimmed by 5 bases and J by 4 bases, 7 bases remained unmatched. The CDR3 spans 14 residues.

This clonotype appeared a few times. This chain joins TRBV5-6 and TRBJ1-1, with 7 nucleotides matching TRBD1. Germline assignment: CDR1 SGHDT and CDR2 YYEEEE. CDR3 length: 15 amino acids. With 4 bases clipped from V and 0 bases from J, the junction kept 6 bases outside the gene matches. The CDR3 coding sequence is TGTGCCAGCAGCCCGGGACAGACTATGAACACTGAAGCTTTCTTT. Translated, it gives CASSPGQTMNTEAFF.

This rearrangement joins TRBV7-3 to TRBJ2-1; 12 nucleotides match TRBD2. The ends lost 4 bases at V and 9 bases at J; junction bases unmatched: 10. The germline V gene encodes CDR1 SGHTA and CDR2 FQGTGA. The CDR3 is 16 residues long. DNA of the CDR3: TGTGCCAGCAGCTCCCAAGGCCGGACTAGCGGGATTGAGCAGTTCTTC. This gives the protein CASSSQGRTSGIEQFF.

This clonotype was found many times. The chain has TRBV29-1 and TRBJ1-5; 9 bases agree with TRBD1. This CDR3 comprises 12 residues. Losses at the gene ends were 4 bases for V and 6 bases for J; bases not matched to a gene: 1. CDR1 and CDR2 (germline): SQVTM, ANQGSEA. The CDR3 sequence is CSVGQGGQPQHF. CDR3 coding DNA: TGCAGCGTTGGACAGGGGGGTCAGCCCCAGCATTTT.

This clonotype was detected only a few times. One end of the junction fails to match germline, which may point to a read error. J is TRBJ2-7 and V is TRBV12-3 or TRBV12-4; TRBD1 is a possible D gene (5 bases). This CDR3 has 12 amino acids. The CDR3 coding sequence is TGTGCCAGCAGTTTAGAGTCCCCGACAGTTCACTTC. Encoded protein: CASSLESPTVHF.

The chain combines TRBV24-1 with TRBJ2-6; 8 bases fit TRBD1. Trimming at V came to 8 bases and at J to 0 bases, leaving 2 bases not matched to a gene. CDR3 length: 15 residues. Germline V gives CDR1 KGHDR, CDR2 SFDVKD. CDR3 region: CATNTGGSGANVLTF. For the CDR3, the DNA is TGTGCCACCAATACAGGGGGCTCTGGGGCCAACGTCCTGACTTTC.

The rearrangement uses TRBV25-1 and TRBJ2-3; 11 bases agree with TRBD2. The CDR3 runs to 16 residues. V dropped 2 bases and J dropped 3; count of bases not matched to a gene: 4. In germline, CDR1 is MGHDK, CDR2 SYGVNS. The CDR3 sequence is CASSESSGGATDTQYF. Written as DNA, the CDR3 is TGTGCCAGCAGTGAAAGTAGCGGGGGGGCTACAGATACGCAGTATTTT.

The chain employs TRBV2 and TRBJ2-5; D tentatively fits TRBD1 or TRBD2 (6 bases each). Germline V gives CDR1 SNHLY, CDR2 FYNNEI. This CDR3 is built from 12 residues. Between the trimmed V and J ends, which lost 9 bases and 5 bases, there was a span of 13 bases. Here the CDR3 reads CARNLGGETQYF. CDR3 coding DNA: TGTGCCAGGAACCTAGGGGGGGAGACCCAGTACTTC.

The chain couples TRBV2 to TRBJ2-7; D could derive from TRBD1 or TRBD2 (5 bases each). The CDR3 extends over 15 amino acids. V was trimmed by 4 bases and J by 0 bases, leaving 13 bases between them. From germline, CDR1 is SNHLY and CDR2 FYNNEI. The CDR3 sequence: CASSARKGSSYEQYV. CDR3 nucleotide sequence: TGTGCCAGCAGTGCCCGAAAGGGGAGCTCCTACGAGCAGTACGTC.

The J gene is TRBJ2-1, the V gene TRBV9; 13 bases are a match to TRBD2. Trimming at V came to 0 bases and at J to 6 bases, leaving 3 bases not matched to a gene. CDR1 and CDR2 (germline): SGDLS, YYNGEE. The CDR3 is made up of 16 amino acids. CDR3 region: CASSVGGLAGRNEQFF. CDR3 coding DNA: TGTGCCAGCAGCGTAGGGGGACTAGCGGGACGCAATGAGCAGTTCTTC.

The V and J genes are TRBV10-2 and TRBJ1-4; the D is unclear. The CDR3 runs to 11 residues. Germline assignment: CDR1 WSHSY and CDR2 SAAADI. Trimming shortened V by 3 bases and J by 10 bases, and 6 bases separated the two germline ends. The CDR3 here is CASSERGKLFF. CDR3 nucleotide sequence: TGCGCCAGCAGTGAACGGGGAAAACTGTTTTTT.

The genes are TRBV18 and TRBJ2-7, with TRBD2 matching over 10 bases. The germline V gene has CDR1 KGHSH and CDR2 LQKENI. The CDR3 totals 16 residues. The J segment lost 3 bases and the V segment lost 3 bases, leaving 8 bases of the junction unmatched. The CDR3 DNA sequence: TGTGCCAGCTCACCCCTGACTAGCGGGCGTCTCTACGAGCAGTACGTC. Residues: CASSPLTSGRLYEQYV.

This clonotype was detected a few times. This chain links TRBV28 with TRBJ1-1, with D possibly matching TRBD1 (5 bases). Germline V CDR1 and CDR2: MDHEN, SYDVKM. This CDR3 is 13 amino acids long. The V and J ends lost 8 bases and 5 bases respectively, with 15 bases between them. Here the CDR3 DNA reads TGTGCCAGCGGATCGGGGGTAGGGACTGAAGCTTTCTTT. It translates to CASGSGVGTEAFF.

This clonotype was recorded a few times. The chain links TRBV20-1 to TRBJ2-7; D tentatively reads TRBD1 or TRBD2 (5 bases each). CDR3 length equals 11 residues. In germline, CDR1 is DFQATT, CDR2 SNEGSKA (reference sequence). Between the trimmed V and J ends, which lost 5 bases and 3 bases, there was a span of 8 bases. CDR3 nucleotides: TGCAGTGCTGGGACCAACTACGAGCAGTACGTC. Translation gives CSAGTNYEQYV.

The chain employs TRBV20-1 and TRBJ2-1; D assignment may be TRBD1 or TRBD2 (6 bases each). The germline V gene has CDR1 DFQATT and CDR2 SNEGSKA (reference sequence). The CDR3 sequence is 13 residues long. Trimming cost V 0 bases and J 9 bases, with 12 bases left between them. The CDR3: CSARDLGGREQFF. CDR3 sequence (DNA): TGCAGTGCTAGAGATCTAGGGGGGCGTGAGCAGTTCTTC.

The chain links TRBV5-1 to TRBJ2-1; TRBD2 matches 13 bases. V gave up 4 bases and J gave up 7 bases; unmatched junction bases: 11. Germline CDR1 reads SGHRS; CDR2 reads YFSETQ. The CDR3 is made up of 17 amino acids. CDR3 DNA sequence: TGCGCCAGCAGCCCTACTAGCGGGAGGGTGATTGGAAATGAGCAGTTCTTC. Translating gives CASSPTSGRVIGNEQFF.

The chain carries TRBV12-3 or TRBV12-4 and TRBJ2-5; unclear D gene. The CDR3 is made up of 11 amino acids. V was clipped by 2 bases and J by 8 bases, with 6 bases between them. The CDR3 loop is CASSLRSTQYF. The CDR3 DNA sequence: TGTGCCAGCAGTTTACGGTCTACCCAGTACTTC.

This clonotype was observed a few times. V gene TRBV11-2 combines with J gene TRBJ2-1; 9 bases fit TRBD1. Germline lookup yields CDR1 SGHAT and CDR2 FQNNGV. V gave up 3 bases and J gave up 7 bases; unmatched junction bases: 4. The CDR3 runs 14 residues. CDR3 protein: CASSFGTGYNEQFF. For the CDR3, the DNA is TGTGCCAGCAGCTTTGGGACAGGGTATAATGAGCAGTTCTTC.

There are a few counts of this clonotype. This chain connects TRBV20-1 to TRBJ2-3; TRBD2 matches 10 bases. Trimming removed 1 base from V and 4 bases from J; junction bases left unmatched: 5. There are 15 residues in the CDR3. CDR1 and CDR2 from the germline V gene are DFQATT and SNEGSKA (reference sequence). The CDR3 spells CSARAPAGGPDTQYF. CDR3 DNA: TGCAGTGCTAGAGCCCCAGCGGGAGGGCCAGATACGCAGTATTTT.

There are a few counts of this clonotype. The rearrangement uses TRBV27 and TRBJ2-7; 9 positions agree with TRBD1. Germline V CDR1 and CDR2: MNHEY, SMNVEV (reference sequence). Germline trimming cut 3 bases from V and 0 bases from J; bases unmatched to any gene: 3. This CDR3 spans 15 amino acids. CDR3 coding DNA: TGTGCCAGCAGTTTCGGGACAGGGAACTCCTACGAGCAGTACTTC. Protein product: CASSFGTGNSYEQYF.

This clonotype came up a few times. The CDR3 is CASSFALPSFRATGELFF. DNA of the CDR3: TGTGCCAGCAGTTTCGCTCTTCCCTCCTTTAGGGCCACCGGGGAGCTGTTTTTT. The rearrangement joins TRBV12-3 or TRBV12-4 to TRBJ2-2; D is unresolved. The CDR3 spans 18 residues. Trimming pared 3 bases from V and 4 bases from J, leaving 21 bases between.

This clonotype was picked up a small number of times. The rearrangement links TRBV14 to TRBJ2-3; 8 bases match TRBD2. The V segment lost 1 base and the J segment 5 bases; nucleotides outside the gene matches: 8. The CDR3 loop spans 16 amino acids. Per germline, CDR1 SGHDN and CDR2 FVKESK. The CDR3 here is CASSQVFGRAIDTQYF. CDR3 sequence (DNA): TGTGCCAGCAGCCAAGTTTTCGGGAGGGCGATAGATACGCAGTATTTT.

This chain links TRBV4-1 with TRBJ2-7, with D maybe TRBD1 (5 bases). The CDR3 runs to 15 residues. Looked up from germline, CDR1 is MGHRA and CDR2 is YSYEKL. V was cut by 5 bases and J by 4 bases, with 18 bases left in between. The CDR3 loop is CASSAGQGRPYEQYV. The CDR3 DNA sequence: TGCGCCAGCAGCGCAGGGCAGGGAAGGCCATACGAGCAGTACGTC.

This clonotype was found a few times. This chain connects TRBV10-2 to TRBJ2-3, with D hard to call. Germline values: CDR1 WSHSY, CDR2 SAAADI. This CDR3 spans 11 amino acids. Trimming cost V 7 bases and J 5 bases, with 7 bases left between them. CDR3 region: CASTVGDTQYF. The CDR3 DNA sequence: TGCGCCAGCACAGTGGGAGATACGCAGTATTTT.